What follows are 31 T cell receptor beta chains derived from one specimen sequenced in a study of blood T cell repertoires in COVID-19. Assay used: immunoSEQ multiplex PCR; TCRdb lists only in-frame clones, some missing. This repertoire shows a few hundred thousand clones, approximately 82% found once; its top ten account for 5%. Sequencing input: PBMCs or T cells enriched from blood (not recorded which). The receptors were gathered from a man aged 35-49 years who had been exposed to COVID-19.

The chain links TRBV28 to TRBJ1-1; no clear D gene. V shed 7 bases and J shed 1 base, with 7 bases lying between them. The germline gives CDR1 MDHEN, CDR2 SYDVKM. The CDR3 is made up of 12 amino acids. The CDR3 bases are TGTGCCAGCAAAGAGTGGAACACTGAAGCTTTCTTT. Protein: CASKEWNTEAFF.

In its sample, this clone was seen many times. The genes are TRBV2 and TRBJ2-3; D uncertain. V shed 7 bases and J shed 4 bases, with 6 bases lying between them. The CDR3 length is 11 residues. The germline V gene has CDR1 SNHLY and CDR2 FYNNEI. This CDR3 is CASNLADTQYF. The CDR3 DNA follows: TGTGCCAGCAATTTAGCAGATACGCAGTATTTT.

The chain uses TRBV10-3 and TRBJ2-1, with 13 bases aligning to TRBD2. Trimming took 6 bases from V and 0 from J; bases not matched to a gene: 2. The CDR3 extends over 16 amino acids. Germline V gene lookup returns CDR1 ENHRY and CDR2 SYGVKD. The DNA for the CDR3 is TGTGCCATCAGACGGACTAGCGGGGGCTCCTACAATGAGCAGTTCTTC. It translates to CAIRRTSGGSYNEQFF.

A few counts support this clone. This sequence joins TRBV25-1 and TRBJ1-5, with D tentatively TRBD1 (6 bases). This CDR3 comprises 14 residues. Looked up from germline, CDR1 is MGHDK and CDR2 is SYGVNS. The ends were cut back, 5 bases at V and 6 bases at J, with 14 bases in the middle. The CDR3 spells CASSSTGLGQPQHF. CDR3 sequence (DNA): TGTGCCAGCAGTTCAACAGGGTTGGGTCAGCCCCAGCATTTT.

The chain uses TRBV7-6 and TRBJ2-2, with 7 bases that match TRBD2. Looked up from germline, CDR1 is SGHVS and CDR2 is FNYEAQ. The CDR3 extends over 16 amino acids. The trim removed 5 bases at V and 0 bases at J, leaving 6 bases unmatched. CDR3 coding DNA: TGTGCCAGCAGCCCCCGAGCGGGACCGAACACCGGGGAGCTGTTTTTT. Protein product: CASSPRAGPNTGELFF.

CDR3 sequence reads: CAWSGQHGELFF. CDR3 in DNA: TGTGCCTGGAGTGGACAACACGGGGAGCTGTTTTTT. The chain has TRBV30 and TRBJ2-2; D is ambiguous. Germline assignment: CDR1 GTSNPN and CDR2 SVGIG (reference sequence). Trimming removed 1 base from V and 7 bases from J, with 7 bases in between. This CDR3 comprises 12 residues.

The J gene is TRBJ1-1, the V gene TRBV3-1 (or the pseudogene TRBV3-2); 9 nucleotides line up with TRBD1. V trimming: 4 bases; J trimming: 6 bases; junction bases outside the gene matches: 12. The CDR3 contains 16 residues. CDR1 LGHDT and CDR2 YNNKEL come from the germline V gene (reference sequence). The CDR3 reads CASSPALHRGRAEAFF. CDR3 sequence (DNA): TGTGCCAGCAGCCCCGCTCTTCACAGGGGGCGGGCTGAAGCTTTCTTT.

CDR3: CASSLYFSGANVLTF. DNA of the CDR3: TGTGCCAGCAGCTTATACTTCTCTGGGGCCAACGTCCTGACTTTC. The rearrangement links TRBV7-9 to TRBJ2-6; D is undetermined. Germline CDR1 and CDR2: SEHNR and FQNEAQ (reference sequence). The CDR3 consists of 15 residues. V shed 2 bases and J shed 0 bases, with 5 bases lying between them.

J is TRBJ2-1 and V is TRBV13; D perhaps matches TRBD1 (5 bases). There are 17 residues in the CDR3. Germline CDR1 and CDR2: PRHDT and FYEKMQ (reference sequence). Trimming shortened V by 5 bases and J by 0 bases, and 17 bases separated the two germline ends. The CDR3 here is CASSKSLGRVSYNEQFF. The CDR3 DNA sequence: TGTGCCAGCAGCAAGTCCCTCGGCAGGGTCTCCTACAATGAGCAGTTCTTC.

The CDR3 loop is CASTPLPFNSPLHF. The CDR3 bases are TGTGCCAGCACCCCCCTCCCCTTTAATTCACCCCTCCACTTT. This chain connects TRBV27 to TRBJ1-6; D ambiguous. Germline CDR1 and CDR2: MNHEY and SMNVEV (reference sequence). The CDR3 is made up of 14 amino acids. V was clipped by 7 bases and J by 6 bases, with 13 bases between them.

J is TRBJ2-7 and V is TRBV19; TRBD2 matches at 10 bases. The CDR3 loop spans 21 amino acids. The germline CDR1 and CDR2 sequences are LNHDA and SQIVND (reference sequence). After removal of 9 bases from V and 4 bases from J, the junction contained 30 bases not matched to a gene. CDR3 amino acids: CASSTSPRSVLAGRILYEQYF. The CDR3 DNA reads TGTGCCAGCTCTACCTCACCGCGTTCGGTACTAGCGGGACGGATCCTGTACGAGCAGTACTTC.

The chain couples TRBV5-1 to TRBJ2-7, with D possibly matching TRBD1 (6 bases). Germline assignment: CDR1 SGHRS and CDR2 YFSETQ. With 1 base removed from V and 7 bases from J, the gap between germline ends came to 15 bases. The CDR3 has 14 amino acids. The CDR3 DNA reads as TGCGCCAGCAGCTTGTGGACAGACTCCTGGGAGCAGTACTTC. Its protein product is CASSLWTDSWEQYF. The full variable domain, with the rest looked up from reference TRBV5-1 and TRBJ2-7, is KAGVTQTPRYLIKTRGQQVTLSCSPISGHRSVSWYQQTPGQGLQFLFEYFSETQRNKGNFPGRFSGRQFSNSRSEMNVSTLELGDSALYLCASSLWTDSWEQYFGPGTRLTVT.

The chain carries TRBV5-1 and TRBJ2-7; TRBD1 might be the D (5 bases). In germline, CDR1 is SGHRS, CDR2 YFSETQ. With 3 bases removed from V and 1 base from J, the gap between germline ends came to 11 bases. CDR3 length: 14 residues. The CDR3: CASSSNPGSYEQYF. The CDR3 bases are TGCGCCAGCAGCTCAAACCCAGGGTCCTACGAGCAGTACTTC.

The V call is TRBV3-1 (or the pseudogene TRBV3-2), the J call TRBJ2-7; TRBD2 aligns across 9 bases. V trimming: 2 bases; J trimming: 2 bases; junction bases outside the gene matches: 1. Germline assignment: CDR1 LGHDT and CDR2 YNNKEL (reference sequence). CDR3 length equals 14 residues. The CDR3 region has the DNA TGTGCCAGCAGCCAACTAGCGGGAACCTACGAGCAGTACTTC. It encodes CASSQLAGTYEQYF.

This clone was seen only a few times. The gene calls are TRBV18 and TRBJ1-4, with 7 bases fitting TRBD1. The junction had 8 bases not matched to a gene; V was cut back by 5 bases and J by 2 bases. Germline V CDR1 and CDR2: KGHSH, LQKENI. The CDR3 sequence is 16 residues long. Here the CDR3 DNA reads TGTGCCAGCTCATACCCTTCAGGGGGGACTAATGAAAAACTGTTTTTT. Protein: CASSYPSGGTNEKLFF.

The chain has TRBV21-1 and TRBJ2-2; the table gives TRBD2 as D, unverified against the DNA. TRBV21-1 counts as a pseudogene. This CDR3 spans 14 amino acids. CDR3 nucleotides: TGTGCCAGCAGCAACTCCGAGGGCACCGGGGAGCTGTTTTTT. Encoded protein: CASSNSEGTGELFF.

The chain employs TRBV10-3 and TRBJ1-1; no reliable D call. V was cut by 4 bases and J by 7 bases, with 13 bases left in between. The CDR3 covers 13 residues. Germline V gene data show CDR1 as ENHRY and CDR2 as SYGVKD. The CDR3 sequence is CAISGPPGDEAFF. The CDR3 nucleotides are TGTGCCATCAGTGGGCCCCCTGGTGATGAAGCTTTCTTT.

The rearrangement joins TRBV9 to TRBJ1-2; a weak D match, TRBD1 (5 bases). Deletions cut 0 bases from V and 6 bases from J, with 18 bases between. CDR3 length equals 16 residues. CDR1 SGDLS and CDR2 YYNGEE come from the germline V gene. The CDR3 is CASSVEALQGFDGYTF. CDR3 bases: TGTGCCAGCAGCGTAGAGGCCCTCCAGGGTTTTGATGGCTACACCTTC.

Note on this clone: Other nucleotide sequences from this sample produce the same CDR3. CDR3: CASSRQAAGAGTEAFF. The CDR3, as DNA: TGTGCCAGCTCACGACAAGCCGCGGGGGCGGGCACTGAAGCTTTCTTT. The V call is TRBV18, the J call TRBJ1-1; a weak D match, TRBD1 (6 bases). Between the trimmed V and J ends, which lost 4 bases and 4 bases, there was a span of 19 bases. CDR3 length equals 16 residues. In germline, CDR1 is KGHSH, CDR2 LQKENI.

In nucleotides, the CDR3 is TGCGCCAGCAGTGAAGAGCCCCTCTACGAGCAGTACTTC. This translates into CASSEEPLYEQYF. The chain has TRBV10-2 and TRBJ2-7; D unclear. Looked up from germline, CDR1 is WSHSY and CDR2 is SAAADI. CDR3 length equals 13 residues. Deletions cut 3 bases from V and 3 bases from J, with 9 bases between.

The chain has TRBV7-3 and TRBJ2-1, with D uncertain. The CDR3 sequence is 14 residues long. CDR1 is SGHTA and CDR2 is FQGTGA in the germline V gene. V gave up 3 bases and J gave up 5 bases, with 11 bases separating them. The CDR3 is CASSFGNQNNEQFF. CDR3 DNA: TGTGCCAGCAGCTTTGGCAACCAGAACAATGAGCAGTTCTTC. The variable domain in full, with the rest retrieved from reference TRBV7-3 and TRBJ2-1, is GAGVSQTPSNKVTEKGKYVELRCDPISGHTALYWYRQSLGQGPEFLIYFQGTGAADDSGLPNDRFFAVRPEGSVSTLKIQRTERGDSAVYLCASSFGNQNNEQFFGPGTRLTVL.

V and J are TRBV25-1 and TRBJ2-1, with 7 bases identical to TRBD1. V was pared by 2 bases and J by 2 bases, with 3 bases of the junction left unmatched. Germline V gene lookup returns CDR1 MGHDK and CDR2 SYGVNS. This CDR3 contains 15 residues. The CDR3 DNA reads TGTGCCAGCAGTGAAGCCGGACAGGCCTACAATGAGCAGTTCTTC. This codes for CASSEAGQAYNEQFF.

This chain links TRBV15 with TRBJ2-7; 7 bases align to TRBD2. CDR3 size: 17 residues. Trimming at V came to 1 base and at J to 0 bases, leaving 9 bases not matched to a gene. Germline CDR1 and CDR2: LNHNV and YYDKDF (reference sequence). CDR3 sequence (DNA): TGTGCCACCAGCAGAGTTAAACTAGCGTATAGCTCCTACGAGCAGTACTTC. Residues: CATSRVKLAYSSYEQYF.

The chain joins TRBV29-1 to TRBJ2-7; D might be TRBD1 (5 bases). Germline loops: CDR1 SQVTM, CDR2 ANQGSEA. The CDR3 totals 13 residues. V was clipped by 6 bases and J by 4 bases, with 16 bases between them. The CDR3: CSVTQGSFYEQYF. In nucleotides, the CDR3 is TGCAGCGTGACCCAGGGTTCATTTTACGAGCAGTACTTC.

This clone has a single count. The chain employs TRBV18 and TRBJ1-3; no clear D gene. CDR3 length: 15 amino acids. Germline values: CDR1 KGHSH, CDR2 LQKENI. Trimming took off 3 bases at V and 0 bases at J, with 9 bases between the two ends. Written as DNA, the CDR3 is TGTGCCAGCTCACCCGGGGTAGGCTCTGGAAACACCATATATTTT. As protein: CASSPGVGSGNTIYF.

The rearrangement links TRBV28 to TRBJ1-5; D might be TRBD1 (6 bases). The germline CDR1 and CDR2 sequences are MDHEN and SYDVKM. The CDR3 is 12 amino acids. V shed 9 bases and J shed 5 bases, with 11 bases lying between them. The CDR3 region has the DNA TGTGCCAGTACAGGGAACCATCAGCCCCAGCATTTT. It translates to CASTGNHQPQHF.

The V and J genes are TRBV11-2 and TRBJ2-1; D is unresolved. Germline loops: CDR1 SGHAT, CDR2 FQNNGV. This CDR3 region has 13 residues. Trimming left V 2 bases short and J 13 bases short, with 15 bases between. CDR3 coding DNA: TGTGCCAGCAGCTTACGCGGAGACCCTTCCCAGTTCTTC. Encoded protein: CASSLRGDPSQFF.

The chain employs TRBV4-2 and TRBJ1-5; the D gene is possibly TRBD1 (5 bases). From germline, CDR1 is LGHNA and CDR2 YNFKEQ. The CDR3 is made up of 15 amino acids. V lost 1 base and J lost 0, with 7 bases in between. The CDR3 DNA follows: TGTGCCAGCAGCCAAGGACAGTTTAGCAATCAGCCCCAGCATTTT. This gives the protein CASSQGQFSNQPQHF.

The J gene is TRBJ1-1, the V gene TRBV30; 10 nucleotides agree with TRBD1. The trim removed 3 bases at V and 11 bases at J, leaving 15 bases unmatched. CDR1 GTSNPN and CDR2 SVGIG come from the germline V gene (reference sequence). This CDR3 has 15 residues. The CDR3 loop reads CAWRSGGQGLQGAFF. In nucleotides, the CDR3 is TGTGCCTGGAGAAGTGGGGGACAGGGGCTCCAAGGGGCTTTCTTT.

The table lists this clone with a count of one. The chain carries TRBV28 and TRBJ1-4; D may be TRBD1 (5 bases). CDR1 and CDR2 from the germline V gene are MDHEN and SYDVKM. This CDR3 spans 14 amino acids. V was shortened by 6 bases and J by 7 bases, with 15 bases between the two germline ends. The CDR3 is CASRVGHLGEKLFF. The CDR3 region has the DNA TGTGCCAGCAGAGTGGGGCATTTGGGTGAAAAACTGTTTTTT.

The genes are TRBV6-5 and TRBJ2-7, with 10 positions matching TRBD2. With V trimmed by 5 bases and J by 2 bases, 3 bases remained unmatched. Germline-derived CDR1 and CDR2 are MNHEY and SVGAGI. The CDR3 runs 14 residues. The CDR3 spells CASSRTSGAYEQYF. The CDR3 DNA sequence: TGTGCCAGCAGTCGGACTAGCGGAGCCTACGAGCAGTACTTC.